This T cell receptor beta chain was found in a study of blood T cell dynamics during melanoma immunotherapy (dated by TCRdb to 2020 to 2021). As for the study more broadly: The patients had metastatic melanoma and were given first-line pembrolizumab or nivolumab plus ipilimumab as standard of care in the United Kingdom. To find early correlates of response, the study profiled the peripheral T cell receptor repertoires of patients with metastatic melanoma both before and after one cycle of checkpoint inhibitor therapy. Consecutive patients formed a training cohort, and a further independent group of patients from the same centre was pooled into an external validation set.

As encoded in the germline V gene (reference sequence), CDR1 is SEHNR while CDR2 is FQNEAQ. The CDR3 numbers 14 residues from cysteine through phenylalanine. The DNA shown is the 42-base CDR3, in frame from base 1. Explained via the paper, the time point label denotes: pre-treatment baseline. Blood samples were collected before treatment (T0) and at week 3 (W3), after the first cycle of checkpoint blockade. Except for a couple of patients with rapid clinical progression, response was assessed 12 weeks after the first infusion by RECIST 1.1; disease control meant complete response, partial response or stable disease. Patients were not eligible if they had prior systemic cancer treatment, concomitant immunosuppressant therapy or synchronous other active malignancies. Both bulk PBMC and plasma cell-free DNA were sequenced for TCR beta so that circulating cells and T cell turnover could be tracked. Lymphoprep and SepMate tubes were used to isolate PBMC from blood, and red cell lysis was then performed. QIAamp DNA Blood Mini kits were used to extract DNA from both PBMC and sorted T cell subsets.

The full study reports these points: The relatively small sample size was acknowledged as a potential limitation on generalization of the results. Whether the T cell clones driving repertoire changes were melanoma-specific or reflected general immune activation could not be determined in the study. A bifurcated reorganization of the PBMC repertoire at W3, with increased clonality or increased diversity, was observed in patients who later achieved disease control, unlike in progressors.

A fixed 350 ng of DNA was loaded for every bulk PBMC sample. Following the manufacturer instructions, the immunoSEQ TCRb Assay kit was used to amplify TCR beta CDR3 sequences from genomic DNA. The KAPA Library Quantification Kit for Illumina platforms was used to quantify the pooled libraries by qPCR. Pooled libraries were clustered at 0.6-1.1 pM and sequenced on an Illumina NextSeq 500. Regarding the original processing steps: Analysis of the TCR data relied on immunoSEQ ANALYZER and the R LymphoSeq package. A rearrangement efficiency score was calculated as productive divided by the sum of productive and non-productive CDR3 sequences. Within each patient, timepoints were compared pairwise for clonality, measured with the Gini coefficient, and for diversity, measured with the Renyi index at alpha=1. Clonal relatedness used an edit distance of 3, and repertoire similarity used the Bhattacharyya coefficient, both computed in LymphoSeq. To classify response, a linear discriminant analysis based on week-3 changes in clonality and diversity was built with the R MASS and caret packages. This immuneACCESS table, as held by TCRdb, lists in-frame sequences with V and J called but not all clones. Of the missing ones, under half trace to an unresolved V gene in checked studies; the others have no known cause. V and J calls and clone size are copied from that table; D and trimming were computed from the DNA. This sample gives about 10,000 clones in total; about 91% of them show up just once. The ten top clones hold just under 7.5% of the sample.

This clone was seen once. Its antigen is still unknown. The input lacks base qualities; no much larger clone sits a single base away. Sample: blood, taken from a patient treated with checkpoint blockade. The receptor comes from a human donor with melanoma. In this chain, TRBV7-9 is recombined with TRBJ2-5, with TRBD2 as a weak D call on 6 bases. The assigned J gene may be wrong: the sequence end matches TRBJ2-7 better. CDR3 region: CASSQGRGRNEQYF. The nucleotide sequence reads TGTGCCAGCAGCCAAGGGCGGGGAAGGAACGAGCAGTACTTC.